This T cell receptor (beta chain) was captured in a study of T cells in localized non-small cell lung cancer. This CDR3 comprises 16 residues. Per germline, CDR1 MGHRA and CDR2 YSYEKL. Trimming pared 0 bases from V and 0 bases from J, leaving 9 bases between. TCRdb's copy holds only in-frame clones and misses some; the assay was immunoSEQ multiplex PCR. The data contain 130,000 or so clones, around 90% of them seen just once; the ten biggest clones take up approximately 1.5%. The rearrangement links TRBV4-1 to TRBJ2-1; no reliable D call. Specimen: peripheral blood, collected before any cancer treatment. This TCR was sampled from a female donor older than 55 with stage I lung adenocarcinoma. The CDR3 DNA reads as TGCGCCAGCAGCCAAGACCCGGCCGCCTCCTACAATGAGCAGTTCTTC. It yields the protein CASSQDPAASYNEQFF.